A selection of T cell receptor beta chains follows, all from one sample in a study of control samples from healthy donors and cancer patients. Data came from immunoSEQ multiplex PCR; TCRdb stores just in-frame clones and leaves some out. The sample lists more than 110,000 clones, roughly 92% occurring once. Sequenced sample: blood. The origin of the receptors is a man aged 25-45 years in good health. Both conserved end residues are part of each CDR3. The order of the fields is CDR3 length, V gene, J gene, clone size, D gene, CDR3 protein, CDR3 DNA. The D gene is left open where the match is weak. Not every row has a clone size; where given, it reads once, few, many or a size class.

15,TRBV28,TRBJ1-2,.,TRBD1,CASSLNRGQVYGYTF,TGTGCCAGCAGTCTAAACAGGGGGCAGGTCTATGGCTACACCTTC
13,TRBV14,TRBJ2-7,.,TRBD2,CASSLAGGYEQYF,TGTGCCAGCAGCTTAGCGGGAGGCTACGAGCAGTACTTC
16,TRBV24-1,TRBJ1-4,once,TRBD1,CATSAANRGGGEKLFF,TGTGCCACCAGTGCCGCCAACAGGGGTGGTGGTGAAAAACTGTTTTTT
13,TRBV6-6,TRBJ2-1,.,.,CASSWRENNEQFF,TGTGCCAGCAGTTGGCGGGAAAACAATGAGCAGTTCTTC
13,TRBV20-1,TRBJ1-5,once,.,CSASFFGNQPQHF,TGCAGTGCTAGTTTTTTTGGTAATCAGCCCCAGCATTTT
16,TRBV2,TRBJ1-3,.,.,CASSRTRVLSGNTIYF,TGTGCCAGCAGTCGTACCCGGGTCCTGTCTGGAAACACCATATATTTT
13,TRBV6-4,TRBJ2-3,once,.,CASSSGETDTQYF,TGTGCCAGCAGTTCGGGAGAAACAGATACGCAGTATTTT
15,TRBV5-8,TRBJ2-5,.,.,CASSLSRGGAESQYF,TGTGCCAGCAGCTTGAGTCGGGGCGGCGCCGAATCCCAGTACTTC
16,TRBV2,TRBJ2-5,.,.,CASSENLRGARETQYF,TGTGCCAGCAGTGAAAATTTACGAGGGGCTCGGGAGACCCAGTACTTC
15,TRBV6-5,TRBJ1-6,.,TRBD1,CASRPDRGDNSPLHF,TGTGCCAGCAGACCGGACAGGGGAGATAATTCACCCCTCCACTTT
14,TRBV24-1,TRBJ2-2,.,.,CATSEGVITGELFF,TGTGCCACCAGTGAGGGGGTGATCACCGGGGAGCTGTTTTTT
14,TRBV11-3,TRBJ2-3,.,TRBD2,CASSSLAGRDTQYF,TGTGCCAGCAGCTCGCTAGCGGGACGAGATACGCAGTATTTT
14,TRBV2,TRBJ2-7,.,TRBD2,CASRVSGNSYEQYF,TGTGCCAGCAGGGTTAGCGGGAACTCCTACGAGCAGTACTTC
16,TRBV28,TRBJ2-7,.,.,CASSYFWDSSNYEQYF,TGTGCCAGCAGCTACTTCTGGGATTCTTCAAACTACGAGCAGTACTTC
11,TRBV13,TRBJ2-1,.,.,CASSLYHEQFF,TGTGCCAGCAGCTTATATCATGAGCAGTTCTTC
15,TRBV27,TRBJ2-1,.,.,CASSPLGTQYNEQFF,TGTGCCAGCAGTCCCCTCGGGACACAGTACAATGAGCAGTTCTTC
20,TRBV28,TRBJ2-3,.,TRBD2,CASSPQDFKGRGARRWTQYF,TGTGCCAGCAGTCCGCAGGACTTTAAGGGGCGGGGGGCCCGAAGATGGACGCAGTATTTT
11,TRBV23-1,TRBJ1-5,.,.,CASNYVEPQHF,TGCGCCAGCAACTACGTGGAGCCCCAGCATTTT
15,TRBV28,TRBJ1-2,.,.,CASSLTGEPNYGYTF,TGTGCCAGCAGTTTAACTGGGGAGCCCAACTATGGCTACACCTTC
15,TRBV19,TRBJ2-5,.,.,CASSIAAGNQETQYF,TGTGCCAGTAGTATAGCGGCAGGAAATCAAGAGACCCAGTACTTC
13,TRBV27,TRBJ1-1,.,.,CASRGGRNTEAFF,TGTGCCAGCAGGGGGGGAAGGAACACTGAAGCTTTCTTT
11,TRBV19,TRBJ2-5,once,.,CASKVGETQYF,TGTGCCAGTAAAGTCGGAGAGACCCAGTACTTC
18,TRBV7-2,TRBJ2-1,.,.,CASSSPYDTPGIVDEQFF,TGTGCCAGCAGCTCCCCATACGATACCCCGGGAATTGTGGATGAGCAGTTCTTC
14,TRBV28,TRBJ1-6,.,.,CASSPRRENSPLHF,TGTGCCAGCAGTCCCCGACGGGAGAATTCACCCCTCCACTTT
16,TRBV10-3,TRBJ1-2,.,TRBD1,CAISHRQGGAEDGYTF,TGTGCCATCAGTCACCGACAGGGGGGGGCCGAGGATGGCTACACCTTC
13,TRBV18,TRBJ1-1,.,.,CASSGGRNTEAFF,TGTGCCAGCTCAGGGGGACGGAACACTGAAGCTTTCTTT
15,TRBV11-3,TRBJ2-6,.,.,CASSSRGSGANVLTF,TGTGCCAGCAGCTCTCGGGGGTCTGGGGCCAACGTCCTGACTTTC
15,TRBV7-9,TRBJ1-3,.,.,CASAPPPGSGNTIYF,TGTGCCAGCGCACCACCCCCAGGCTCTGGAAACACCATATATTTT
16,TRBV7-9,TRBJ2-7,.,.,CASSLTSGTNSYEQYF,TGTGCCAGCAGCTTAACGTCGGGCACCAACTCCTACGAGCAGTACTTC
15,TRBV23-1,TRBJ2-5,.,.,CASSPYLDRQETQYF,TGCGCCAGCAGTCCCTATTTGGACAGACAAGAGACCCAGTACTTC
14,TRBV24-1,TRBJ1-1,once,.,CATSARDTNTEAFF,TGTGCCACCAGTGCCCGCGACACGAACACTGAAGCTTTCTTT
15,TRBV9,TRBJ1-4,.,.,CASSVEGTTNEKLFF,TGTGCCAGCAGCGTAGAGGGGACGACTAATGAAAAACTGTTTTTT
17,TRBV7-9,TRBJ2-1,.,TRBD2,CASSPPSASGGYNEQFF,TGTGCCAGCAGCCCCCCGTCGGCCAGCGGGGGGTACAATGAGCAGTTCTTC
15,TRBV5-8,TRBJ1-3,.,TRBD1,CASSRGQFSGNTIYF,TGTGCCAGCAGCAGGGGACAGTTCTCTGGAAACACCATATATTTT
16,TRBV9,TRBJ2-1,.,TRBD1,CASSGRGTGGRNEQFF,TGTGCCAGCAGCGGACGGGGGACAGGGGGCAGGAATGAGCAGTTCTTC
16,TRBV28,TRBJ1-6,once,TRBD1,CASSLWDRGSNSPLHF,TGTGCCAGCAGTTTATGGGACAGGGGGAGTAATTCACCCCTCCACTTT
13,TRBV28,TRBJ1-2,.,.,CASSYRDLRGYTF,TGTGCCAGCAGTTACAGGGACCTGAGGGGCTACACCTTC
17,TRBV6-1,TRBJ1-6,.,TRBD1,CASSERGRQGAGSPLHF,TGTGCCAGCAGTGAACGGGGACGACAGGGAGCAGGGTCACCCCTCCACTTT
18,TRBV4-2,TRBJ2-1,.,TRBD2,CASSQEGSSGSSYNEQFF,TGTGCCAGCAGCCAAGAGGGGAGTAGCGGGAGTTCCTACAATGAGCAGTTCTTC
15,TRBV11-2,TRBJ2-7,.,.,CASSLAQVRVSEQYF,TGTGCCAGCAGCTTAGCACAGGTGAGGGTTTCCGAGCAGTACTTC
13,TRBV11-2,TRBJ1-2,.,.,CASSPGQRYGYTF,TGTGCCAGCAGCCCCGGACAGCGGTACGGCTACACCTTC
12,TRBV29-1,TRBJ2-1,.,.,CSVEGTDSKQFF,TGCAGCGTTGAAGGGACTGACTCTAAGCAGTTCTTC
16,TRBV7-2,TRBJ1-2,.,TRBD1,CASSLVFGQGNYGYTF,TGTGCCAGCAGCTTAGTTTTTGGACAGGGGAACTATGGCTACACCTTC
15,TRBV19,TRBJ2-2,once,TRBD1,CASSYGQGASGELFF,TGTGCCAGTAGTTATGGACAGGGGGCCTCCGGGGAGCTGTTTTTT
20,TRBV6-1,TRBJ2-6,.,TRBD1,CASSALRAGTGSSGANVLTF,TGTGCCAGCAGTGCCCTAAGGGCCGGGACAGGGAGCTCTGGGGCCAACGTCCTGACTTTC
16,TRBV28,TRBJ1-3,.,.,CASSRPLFVSGNTIYF,TGTGCCAGCAGTCGCCCCCTATTCGTCTCTGGAAACACCATATATTTT
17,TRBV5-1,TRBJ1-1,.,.,CASSSIAQGYGDTEAFF,TGCGCCAGCAGCTCAATAGCTCAAGGGTATGGGGACACTGAAGCTTTCTTT
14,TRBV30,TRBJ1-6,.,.,CAWSVGGHNSPLHF,TGTGCCTGGAGTGTAGGGGGGCATAATTCACCCCTCCACTTT
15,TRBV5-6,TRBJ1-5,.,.,CASSSGLDSNQPQHF,TGTGCCAGCAGCTCTGGACTGGATAGCAATCAGCCCCAGCATTTT
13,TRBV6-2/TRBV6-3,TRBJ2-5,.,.,CASSAQTQETQYF,TGTGCCAGCAGTGCTCAGACTCAAGAGACCCAGTACTTC
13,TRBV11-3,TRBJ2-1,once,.,CASSSHYLSEQFF,TGTGCCAGCAGCTCTCACTATCTCTCTGAGCAGTTCTTC
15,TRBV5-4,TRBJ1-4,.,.,CASSQKEGVYEKLFF,TGTGCCAGCAGCCAAAAGGAGGGGGTTTATGAAAAACTGTTTTTT
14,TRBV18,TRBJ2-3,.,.,CASSPRETPDTQYF,TGTGCCAGCTCACCGCGGGAAACCCCAGATACGCAGTATTTT
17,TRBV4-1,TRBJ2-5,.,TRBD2,CASSQGLAGVSQETQYF,TGCGCCAGCAGCCAGGGACTAGCGGGAGTTTCTCAAGAGACCCAGTACTTC
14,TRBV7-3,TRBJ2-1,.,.,CASSLAGGADEQFF,TGTGCCAGCAGCTTAGCAGGGGGGGCGGATGAGCAGTTCTTC
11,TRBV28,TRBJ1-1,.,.,CASSRSGGAFF,TGTGCCAGCAGTCGCAGTGGCGGAGCTTTCTTT
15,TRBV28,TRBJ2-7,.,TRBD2,CASTTSKGLAKEQYF,TGTGCCAGCACCACATCCAAAGGACTAGCTAAAGAGCAGTACTTC